The sequence of this TCR beta chain was determined in a study of blood T cells in healthy people across ages. A second PCR, run for roughly 6 to 11 cycles, used a sample-barcoded 5' primer plus a J-beta primer mix. TCRdb analysed the 5' RACE reads with MiXCR anew, one entry per CDR3 protein. Of over 1,500,000 distinct CDR3 sequences in the sample, around 42% were seen once. The ends lost 8 bases at V and 4 bases at J; junction bases unmatched: 4. Germline CDR1 reads SNHLY; CDR2 reads FYNNEI. The CDR3 sequence is 13 residues long. Input material: blood. This TCR was sampled from a human donor in good health. The chain combines TRBV2 with TRBJ1-5, with 8 bases that match TRBD1. The CDR3 sequence: CASGQGYNQPQHF. The CDR3 DNA reads TGTGCCAGCGGACAGGGTTATAATCAGCCCCAGCATTTT.